The entry below gives a single T cell receptor beta chain sequence along with its context. Some clones are missing from TCRdb's copy, which holds only in-frame ones; the method was immunoSEQ multiplex PCR. This table has about half a million clones, 80% to 90% appearing once. The sample comes from a study of blood T cell repertoires in COVID-19. On the study more broadly: Acute-phase and convalescent COVID-19 samples originated in the United States, Italy and Spain. In each case, the material was cDNA or gDNA derived from T cells, B-cell-depleted T cells, or PBMCs.

This sequence was found in a human donor in a cohort sampled during active COVID-19. The sequencing sample was made of peripheral blood.

CDR3 sequence: CASSADPGLATDTQYF. The CDR3 DNA sequence: TGTGCCAGCAGCGCAGACCCGGGACTAGCGACAGATACGCAGTATTTT. The V call is TRBV9, the J call TRBJ2-3, with 10 bases that match TRBD2. The CDR3 runs to 16 residues. From germline, CDR1 is SGDLS and CDR2 YYNGEE. Trimming cost V 3 bases and J 3 bases; bases outside gene matches: 7. The variable domain in full, completed from reference TRBV9 and TRBJ2-3, reads DSGVTQTPKHLITATGQRVTLRCSPRSGDLSVYWYQQSLDQGLQFLIQYYNGEERAKGNILERFSAQQFPDLHSELNLSSLELGDSALYFCASSADPGLATDTQYFGPGTRLTVL.